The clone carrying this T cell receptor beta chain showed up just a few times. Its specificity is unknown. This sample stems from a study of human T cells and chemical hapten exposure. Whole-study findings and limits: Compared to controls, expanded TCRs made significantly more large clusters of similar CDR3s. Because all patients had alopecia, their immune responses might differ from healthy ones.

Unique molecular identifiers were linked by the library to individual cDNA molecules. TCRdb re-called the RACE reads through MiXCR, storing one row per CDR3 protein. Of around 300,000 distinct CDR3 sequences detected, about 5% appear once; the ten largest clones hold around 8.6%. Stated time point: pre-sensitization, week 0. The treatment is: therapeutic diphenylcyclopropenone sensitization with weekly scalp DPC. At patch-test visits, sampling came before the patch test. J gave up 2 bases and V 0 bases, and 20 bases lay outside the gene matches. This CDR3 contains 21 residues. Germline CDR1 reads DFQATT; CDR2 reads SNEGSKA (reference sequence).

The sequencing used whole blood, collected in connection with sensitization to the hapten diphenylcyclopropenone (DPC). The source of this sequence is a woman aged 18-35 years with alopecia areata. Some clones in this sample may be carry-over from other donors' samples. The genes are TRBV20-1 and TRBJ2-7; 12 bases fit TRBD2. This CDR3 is CSARDNVGTSGLGPKAYEQYF. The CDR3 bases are TGCAGTGCTAGAGATAATGTAGGGACTAGCGGGTTAGGACCAAAGGCCTACGAGCAGTACTTC.